This T cell receptor (beta chain) was sequenced in a study of Graves' ophthalmopathy and Graves' hyperthyroidism. Germline-derived CDR1 and CDR2 are DFQATT and SNEGSKA (reference sequence). V lost 5 bases and J lost 7, with 15 bases in between. The CDR3 length is 14 residues. Of note for this clonotype: Its specificity is not known.

Overall study findings and caveats: Ophthalmopathy progression cases were predicted by the model with approximately 70% sensitivity and 72.22% specificity. Researchers report that a 13-signature model separated ophthalmopathy from stable hyperthyroidism, posting 85% to 90% sensitivity and 75% to 84% specificity.

The TCR beta CDR3 regions underwent amplification from RNA transcripts. The library came from an HTBI-primed first-round RT-PCR and a second-round multiplex PCR. TCRdb itself ran the multiplex PCR reads through MiXCR, one entry per CDR3 protein. The top ten clones hold 11% of a sample with around 1,200,000 distinct CDR3 sequences, 35% to 45% of them seen once. The chain joins TRBV20-1 to TRBJ1-6; a weak D match, TRBD1 (6 bases). Specimen: peripheral blood or thyroid tissue (not recorded which). The receptor was derived from an adult man with Graves' hyperthyroidism. The CDR3 here is CSAAFGTLNSPLHF. The CDR3, as DNA: TGCAGTGCTGCTTTCGGGACACTAAATTCACCCCTCCACTTT.